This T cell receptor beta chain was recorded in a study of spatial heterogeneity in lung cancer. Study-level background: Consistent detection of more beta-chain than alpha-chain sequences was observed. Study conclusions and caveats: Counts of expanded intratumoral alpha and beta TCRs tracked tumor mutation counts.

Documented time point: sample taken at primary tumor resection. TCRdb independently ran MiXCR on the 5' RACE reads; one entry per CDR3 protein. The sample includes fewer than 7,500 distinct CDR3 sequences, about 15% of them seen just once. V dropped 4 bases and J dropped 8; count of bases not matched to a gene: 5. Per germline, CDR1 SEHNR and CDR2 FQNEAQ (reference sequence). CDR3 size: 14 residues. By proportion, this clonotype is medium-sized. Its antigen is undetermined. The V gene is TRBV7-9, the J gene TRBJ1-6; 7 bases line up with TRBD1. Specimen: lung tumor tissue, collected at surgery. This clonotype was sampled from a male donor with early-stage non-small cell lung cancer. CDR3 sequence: CASSSQGDYSPLHF. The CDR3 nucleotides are TGTGCCAGCAGCTCTCAGGGGGACTATTCACCCCTCCACTTT. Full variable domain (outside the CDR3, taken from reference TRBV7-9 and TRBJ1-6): DTGVSQNPRHKITKRGQNVTFRCDPISEHNRLYWYRQTLGQGPEFLTYFQNEAQLEKSRLLSDRFSAERPKGSFSTLEIQRTEQGDSAMYLCASSSQGDYSPLHFGNGTRLTVT.